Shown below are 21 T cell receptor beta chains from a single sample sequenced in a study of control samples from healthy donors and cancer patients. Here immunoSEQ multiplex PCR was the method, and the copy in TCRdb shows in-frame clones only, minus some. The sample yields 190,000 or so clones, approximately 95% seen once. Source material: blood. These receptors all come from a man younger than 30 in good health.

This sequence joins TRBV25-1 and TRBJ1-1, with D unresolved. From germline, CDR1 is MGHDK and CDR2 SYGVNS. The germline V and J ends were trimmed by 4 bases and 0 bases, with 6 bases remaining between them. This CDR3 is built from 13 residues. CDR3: CASSVQMNTEAFF. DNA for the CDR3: TGTGCCAGCAGTGTTCAGATGAACACTGAAGCTTTCTTT.

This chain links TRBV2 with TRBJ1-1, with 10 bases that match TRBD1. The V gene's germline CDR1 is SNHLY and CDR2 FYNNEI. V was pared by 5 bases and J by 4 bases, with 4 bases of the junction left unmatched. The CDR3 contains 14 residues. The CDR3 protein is CASSWDRGGTEAFF. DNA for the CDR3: TGTGCCAGCAGTTGGGACAGGGGCGGCACTGAAGCTTTCTTT.

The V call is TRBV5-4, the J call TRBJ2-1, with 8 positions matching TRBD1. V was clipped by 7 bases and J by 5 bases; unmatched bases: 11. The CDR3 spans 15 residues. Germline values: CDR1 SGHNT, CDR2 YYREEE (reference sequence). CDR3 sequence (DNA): TGTGCCAGCGCGTCATGGACAGGGACCGACAATGAGCAGTTCTTC. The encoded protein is CASASWTGTDNEQFF.

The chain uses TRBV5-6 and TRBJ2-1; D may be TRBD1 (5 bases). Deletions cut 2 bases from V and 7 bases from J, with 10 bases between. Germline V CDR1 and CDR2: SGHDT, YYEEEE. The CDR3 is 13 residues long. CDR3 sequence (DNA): TGTGCCAGCAGCTTTGGGGCTACGAATGAGCAGTTCTTC. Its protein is CASSFGATNEQFF.

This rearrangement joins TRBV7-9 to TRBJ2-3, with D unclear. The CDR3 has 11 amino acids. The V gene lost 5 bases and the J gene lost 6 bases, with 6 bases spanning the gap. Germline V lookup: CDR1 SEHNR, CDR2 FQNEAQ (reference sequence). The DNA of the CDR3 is TGTGCCAGCAGCGCCGGGGATACGCAGTATTTT. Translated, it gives CASSAGDTQYF.

The CDR3, as DNA: TGTGCCAGCAGCTGGACGCCACAGGGCCCCGAGCAGTACTTC. It translates to CASSWTPQGPEQYF. The chain is built from TRBV5-4 and TRBJ2-7; weak D call: TRBD1 (6 bases). The CDR3 is made up of 14 amino acids. Germline V gene lookup returns CDR1 SGHNT and CDR2 YYREEE (reference sequence). Trimming pared 3 bases from V and 6 bases from J, leaving 16 bases between.

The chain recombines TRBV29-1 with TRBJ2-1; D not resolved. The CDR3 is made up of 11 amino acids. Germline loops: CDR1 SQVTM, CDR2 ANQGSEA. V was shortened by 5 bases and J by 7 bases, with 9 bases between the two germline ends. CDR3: CSVHLGNEQFF. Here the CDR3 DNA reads TGCAGCGTTCACCTAGGGAATGAGCAGTTCTTC.

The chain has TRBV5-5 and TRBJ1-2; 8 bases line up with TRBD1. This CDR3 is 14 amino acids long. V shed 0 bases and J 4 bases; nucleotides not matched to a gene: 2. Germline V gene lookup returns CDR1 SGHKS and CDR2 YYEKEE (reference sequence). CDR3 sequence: CASSLDRGGYGYTF. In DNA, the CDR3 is TGTGCCAGCAGCTTGGACAGGGGGGGCTATGGCTACACCTTC.

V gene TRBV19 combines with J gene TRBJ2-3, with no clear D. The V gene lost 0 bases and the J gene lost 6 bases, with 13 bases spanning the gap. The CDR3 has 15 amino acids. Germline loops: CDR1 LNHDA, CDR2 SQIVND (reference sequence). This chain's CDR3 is CASSIDWSRGDTQYF. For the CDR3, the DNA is TGTGCCAGTAGTATAGATTGGTCTCGCGGTGATACGCAGTATTTT. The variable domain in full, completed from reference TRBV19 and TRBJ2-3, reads DGGITQSPKYLFRKEGQNVTLSCEQNLNHDAMYWYRQDPGQGLRLIYYSQIVNDFQKGDIAEGYSVSREKKESFPLTVTSAQKNPTAFYLCASSIDWSRGDTQYFGPGTRLTVL.

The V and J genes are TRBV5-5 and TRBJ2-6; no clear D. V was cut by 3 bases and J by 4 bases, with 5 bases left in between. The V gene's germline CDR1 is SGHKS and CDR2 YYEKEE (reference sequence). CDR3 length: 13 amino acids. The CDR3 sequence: CASSSAGANVLTF. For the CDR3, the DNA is TGTGCCAGCAGCTCAGCGGGGGCCAACGTCCTGACTTTC.

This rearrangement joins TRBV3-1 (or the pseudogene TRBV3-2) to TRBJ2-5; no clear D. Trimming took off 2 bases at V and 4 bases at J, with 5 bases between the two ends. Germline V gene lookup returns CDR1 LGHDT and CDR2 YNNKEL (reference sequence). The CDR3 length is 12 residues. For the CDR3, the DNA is TGTGCCAGCAGCCAAACAGCAGAGACCCAGTACTTC. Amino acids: CASSQTAETQYF.

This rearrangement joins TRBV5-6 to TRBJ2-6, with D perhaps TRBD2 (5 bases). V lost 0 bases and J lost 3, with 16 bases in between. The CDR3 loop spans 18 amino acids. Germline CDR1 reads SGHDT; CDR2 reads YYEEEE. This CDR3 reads CASSLAGMTYGGANVLTF. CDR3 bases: TGTGCCAGCAGCTTGGCCGGGATGACTTACGGTGGGGCCAACGTCCTGACTTTC.

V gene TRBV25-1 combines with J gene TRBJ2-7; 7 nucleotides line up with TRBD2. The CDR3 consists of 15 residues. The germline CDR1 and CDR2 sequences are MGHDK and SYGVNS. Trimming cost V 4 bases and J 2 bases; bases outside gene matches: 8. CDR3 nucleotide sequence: TGTGCCAGCAGTGGTTACCGGGACTACACCTACGAGCAGTACTTC. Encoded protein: CASSGYRDYTYEQYF.

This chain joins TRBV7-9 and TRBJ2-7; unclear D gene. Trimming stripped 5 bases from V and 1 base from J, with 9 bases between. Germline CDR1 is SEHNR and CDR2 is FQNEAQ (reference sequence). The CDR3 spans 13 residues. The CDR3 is CASSVGPSYEQYF. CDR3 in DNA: TGTGCCAGCAGCGTAGGACCTTCCTACGAGCAGTACTTC. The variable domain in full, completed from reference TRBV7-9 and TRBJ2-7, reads DTGVSQNPRHKITKRGQNVTFRCDPISEHNRLYWYRQTLGQGPEFLTYFQNEAQLEKSRLLSDRFSAERPKGSFSTLEIQRTEQGDSAMYLCASSVGPSYEQYFGPGTRLTVT.

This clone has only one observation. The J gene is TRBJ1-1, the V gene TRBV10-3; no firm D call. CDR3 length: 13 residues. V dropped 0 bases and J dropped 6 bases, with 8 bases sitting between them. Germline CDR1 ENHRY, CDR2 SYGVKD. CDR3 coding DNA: TGTGCCATCAGTGAGTCGCTAACAGCTGAAGCTTTCTTT. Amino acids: CAISESLTAEAFF.

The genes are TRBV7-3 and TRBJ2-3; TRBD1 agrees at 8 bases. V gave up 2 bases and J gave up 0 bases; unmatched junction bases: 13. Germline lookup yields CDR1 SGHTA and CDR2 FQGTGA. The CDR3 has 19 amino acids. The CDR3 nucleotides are TGTGCCAGCAGCTTATTCGTTTTGGGACAGGCGGGCAGCACAGATACGCAGTATTTT. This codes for CASSLFVLGQAGSTDTQYF.

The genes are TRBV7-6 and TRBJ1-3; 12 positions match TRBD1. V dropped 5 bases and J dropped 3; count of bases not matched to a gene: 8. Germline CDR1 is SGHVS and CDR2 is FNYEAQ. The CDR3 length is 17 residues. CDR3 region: CASSQQGQGAGGNTIYF. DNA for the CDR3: TGTGCCAGCAGCCAGCAGGGACAGGGGGCAGGTGGAAACACCATATATTTT.

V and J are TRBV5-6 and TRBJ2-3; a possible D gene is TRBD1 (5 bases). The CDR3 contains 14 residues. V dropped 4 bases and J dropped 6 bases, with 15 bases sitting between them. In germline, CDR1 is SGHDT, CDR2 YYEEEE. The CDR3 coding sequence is TGTGCCAGCAGCCTGGACATGACCGTGGATACGCAGTATTTT. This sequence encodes CASSLDMTVDTQYF.

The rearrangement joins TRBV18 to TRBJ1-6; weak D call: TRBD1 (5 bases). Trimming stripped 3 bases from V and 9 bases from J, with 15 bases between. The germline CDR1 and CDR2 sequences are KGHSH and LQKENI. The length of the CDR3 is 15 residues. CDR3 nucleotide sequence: TGTGCCAGCTCACCGTCGGGGGGAAGAGGTTCACCCCTCCACTTT. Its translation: CASSPSGGRGSPLHF. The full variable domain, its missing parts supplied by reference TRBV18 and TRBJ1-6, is NAGVMQNPRHLVRRRGQEARLRCSPMKGHSHVYWYRQLPEEGLKFMVYLQKENIIDESGMPKERFSAEFPKEGPSILRIQQVVRGDSAAYFCASSPSGGRGSPLHFGNGTRLTVT.

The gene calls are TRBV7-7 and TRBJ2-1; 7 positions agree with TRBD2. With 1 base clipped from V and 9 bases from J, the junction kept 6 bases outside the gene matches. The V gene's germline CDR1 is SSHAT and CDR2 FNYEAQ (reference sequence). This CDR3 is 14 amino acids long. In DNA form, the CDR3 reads TGTGCCAGCAGCTTAGAAACGAGCGGGGCTGAGCAGTTCTTC. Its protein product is CASSLETSGAEQFF.

This CDR3 is CASSYTGEAFF. Written as DNA, the CDR3 is TGTGCCAGCAGTTACACAGGGGAAGCTTTCTTT. The V gene is TRBV11-2, the J gene TRBJ1-1, with a tentative D call TRBD1 (6 bases). Looked up from germline, CDR1 is SGHAT and CDR2 is FQNNGV. This CDR3 comprises 11 residues. V was pared by 6 bases and J by 8 bases, with 10 bases between.